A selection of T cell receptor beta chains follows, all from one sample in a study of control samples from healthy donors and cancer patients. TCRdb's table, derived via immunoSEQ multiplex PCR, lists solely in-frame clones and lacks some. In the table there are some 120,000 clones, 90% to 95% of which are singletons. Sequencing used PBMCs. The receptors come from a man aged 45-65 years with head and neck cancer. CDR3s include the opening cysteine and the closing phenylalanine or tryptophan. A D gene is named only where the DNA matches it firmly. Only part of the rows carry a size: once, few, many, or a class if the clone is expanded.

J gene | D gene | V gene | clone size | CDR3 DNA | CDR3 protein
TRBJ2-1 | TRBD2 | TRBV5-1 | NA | TGCGCCAGCAGCTTGGCCTTGCGGGGGGCCACCTACAATGAGCAGTTCTTC | CASSLALRGATYNEQFF
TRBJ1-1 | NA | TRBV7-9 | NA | TGTGCCAGCAGCTTGTCAGGTGAAGCTTTCTTT | CASSLSGEAFF
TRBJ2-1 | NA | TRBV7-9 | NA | TGTGCCAGCAGCCCGGGATCCAGCTATGAGCAGTTCTTC | CASSPGSSYEQFF
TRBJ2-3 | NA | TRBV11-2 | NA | TGTGCCAGCAGCTTTGGCGGGGGCGACACAGATACGCAGTATTTT | CASSFGGGDTDTQYF
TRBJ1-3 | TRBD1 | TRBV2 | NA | TGTGCCAGCAACCAGGACAGGGGAGGAAACACCATATATTTT | CASNQDRGGNTIYF
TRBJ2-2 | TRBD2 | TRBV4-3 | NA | TGCGCCAGCAGCCGACTAGCGGGGGGTGGCACCGGGGAGCTGTTTTTT | CASSRLAGGGTGELFF
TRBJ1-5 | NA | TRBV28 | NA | TGTGCCAGCAGTTTTCCCGGGGGCCATAGCAATCAGCCCCAGCATTTT | CASSFPGGHSNQPQHF
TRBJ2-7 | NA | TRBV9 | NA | TGTGCCAGCAGCCCTCTAAAATTCTACGAGCAGTACTTC | CASSPLKFYEQYF
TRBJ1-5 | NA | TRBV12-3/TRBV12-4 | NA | TGTGCCAGCAGTTCAGAGAATCAGCCCCAGCATTTT | CASSSENQPQHF
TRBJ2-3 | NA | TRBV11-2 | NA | TGTGCCAGCATCCCTCGGTGGGGATACACAGATACGCAGTATTTT | CASIPRWGYTDTQYF
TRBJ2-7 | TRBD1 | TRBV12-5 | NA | TGTGCTAGTGGTTGGACAGGGGCCTACGAGCAGTACTTC | CASGWTGAYEQYF
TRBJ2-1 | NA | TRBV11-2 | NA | TGTGCCAGCAGGTTAGCGATTAGCTCCTACAATGAGCAGTTCTTC | CASRLAISSYNEQFF
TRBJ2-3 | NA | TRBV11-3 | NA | TGTGCCAGCAGCCTCCTAGGCACAGATACGCAGTATTTT | CASSLLGTDTQYF
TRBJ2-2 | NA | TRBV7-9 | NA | TGTGCCAGCAGCTTAACCGGGTCCGGGGAGCTGTTTTTT | CASSLTGSGELFF
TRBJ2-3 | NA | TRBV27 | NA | TGTGCCAGCAGTTTCTCGGAGATCACAGATACGCAGTATTTT | CASSFSEITDTQYF
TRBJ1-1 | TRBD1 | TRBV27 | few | TGTGCCAGCAGTTTATCGGGGACAGTTCTGAACACTGAAGCTTTCTTT | CASSLSGTVLNTEAFF
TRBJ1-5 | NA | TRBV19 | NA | TGTGCCAGTAGTGAGTACCGGACAACTAGCAATCAGCCCCAGCATTTT | CASSEYRTTSNQPQHF
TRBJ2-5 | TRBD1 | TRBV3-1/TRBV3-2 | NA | TGTGCCAGCAGCCAAGGGAACAGGGGGCGAGAGACCCAGTACTTC | CASSQGNRGRETQYF
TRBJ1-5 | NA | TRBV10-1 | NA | TGCGCCAGCAGTGTTAGGGGGGTGAGTCAGCCCCAGCATTTT | CASSVRGVSQPQHF
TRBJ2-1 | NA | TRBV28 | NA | TGTGCCAGCACAATCTACAATGAGCAGTTCTTC | CASTIYNEQFF
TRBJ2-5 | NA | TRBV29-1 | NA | TGCAGCGTTGACGGGCAGGGGCGACAGACCCAGTACTTC | CSVDGQGRQTQYF
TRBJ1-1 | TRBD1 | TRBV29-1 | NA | TGCAGCGTTGGTCGGCAGGGGGTGGGCACTGAAGCTTTCTTT | CSVGRQGVGTEAFF
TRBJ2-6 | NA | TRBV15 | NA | TGTGCCACCAGCAGAAAAGGGACGATGGGGTTTTCTGGGGCCAACGTCCTGACTTTC | CATSRKGTMGFSGANVLTF
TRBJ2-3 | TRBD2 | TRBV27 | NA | TGTGCCAGCAGTTTAAGGGCGGGGGGCCGCACAGATACGCAGTATTTT | CASSLRAGGRTDTQYF
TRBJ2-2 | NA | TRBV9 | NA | TGTGCCAGCAACCCGGACTCGAACACCGGGGAGCTGTTTTTT | CASNPDSNTGELFF
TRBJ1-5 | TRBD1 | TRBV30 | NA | TGTGCCTGGAGTACCGGGACAGCGTATCAGCCCCAGCATTTT | CAWSTGTAYQPQHF
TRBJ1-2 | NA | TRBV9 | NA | TGTGCCAGCAGCGACAACCTCTATGGCTACACCTTC | CASSDNLYGYTF
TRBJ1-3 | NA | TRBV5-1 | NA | TGCGCCAGCAGCCGGAGAAAGAGTCCTGACCTCGGCTCTGGAAACACCATATATTTT | CASSRRKSPDLGSGNTIYF
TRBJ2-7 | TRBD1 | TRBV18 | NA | TGTGCCAGCTCACCACGCAGGACAGGGGTTTCTTACGAGCAGTACTTC | CASSPRRTGVSYEQYF
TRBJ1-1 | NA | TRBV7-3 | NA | TGTGCCAGCAGCTTAACGCCCGCTAGCACTGAAGCTTTCTTT | CASSLTPASTEAFF
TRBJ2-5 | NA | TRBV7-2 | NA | TGTGCCAGCAGCTTATTCGGGGTTGGAGAGACCCAGTACTTC | CASSLFGVGETQYF
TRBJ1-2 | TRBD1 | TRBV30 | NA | TGTGCCTGGAGTGTACTGGGGACAGGGGGCGATGGCTACACCTTC | CAWSVLGTGGDGYTF
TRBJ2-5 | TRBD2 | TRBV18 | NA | TGTGCCAGCTCACCACCGCGGGGGACGGAAGAGACCCAGTACTTC | CASSPPRGTEETQYF
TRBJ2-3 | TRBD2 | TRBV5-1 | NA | TGCGCCAGCAGCTTGGTGCTAGCGGGGAGCACAGATACGCAGTATTTT | CASSLVLAGSTDTQYF
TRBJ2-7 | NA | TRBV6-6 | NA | TGTGCCAGCAGTTACTCCACAGGGACAACCTACGAGCAGTACTTC | CASSYSTGTTYEQYF
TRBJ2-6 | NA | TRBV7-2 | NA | TGTGCCAGCAGCTTAGAATCGGTGGCTGGGGCCAACGTCCTGACTTTC | CASSLESVAGANVLTF
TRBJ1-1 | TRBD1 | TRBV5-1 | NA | TGCGCCAGCAGCCGACAGGGTCAGGGCACTGAAGCTTTCTTT | CASSRQGQGTEAFF
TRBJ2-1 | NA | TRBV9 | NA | TGTGCCAGCAGCGAGGCCAACGGTCAGCAGTTCTTC | CASSEANGQQFF
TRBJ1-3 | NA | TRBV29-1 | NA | TGCAGCGTATCAGGACTTTTCTCTGGAAACACCATATATTTT | CSVSGLFSGNTIYF
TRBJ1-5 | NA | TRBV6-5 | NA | TGTGCCAGCAGTTCTCCGGGAGAGCCCCAGCATTTT | CASSSPGEPQHF
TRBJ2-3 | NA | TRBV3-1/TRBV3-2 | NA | TGTGCCAGCAGCGATTGGACCGCAGATACGCAGTATTTT | CASSDWTADTQYF
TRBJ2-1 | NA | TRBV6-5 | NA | TGTGCCAGCAGAGGCGGGGGCCCCTACAATGAGCAGTTCTTC | CASRGGGPYNEQFF
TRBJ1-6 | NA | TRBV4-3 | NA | TGCGCCAGCAGCCAGGAGCCGAATAGGGGGAATTCACCCCTCCACTTT | CASSQEPNRGNSPLHF
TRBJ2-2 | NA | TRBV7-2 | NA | TGTGCCAGCAGCCAACAGCGGCACGGGGAGCTGTTTTTT | CASSQQRHGELFF
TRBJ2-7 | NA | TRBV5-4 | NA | TGTGCCAGCAGCCTCCAGATGGACCACGAGCAGTACTTC | CASSLQMDHEQYF
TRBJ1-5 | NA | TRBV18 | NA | TGTGCCAGCTCACACCGAGCAGGGGATCAGCCCCAGCATTTT | CASSHRAGDQPQHF
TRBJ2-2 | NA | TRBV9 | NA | TGTGCCAGCAGCGTAGGCGGACGGGTTGACGGCACGAACACCGGGGAGCTGTTTTTT | CASSVGGRVDGTNTGELFF
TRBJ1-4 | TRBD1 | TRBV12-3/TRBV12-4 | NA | TGTGCCAGCAGTTTAGTGGGGCAGGGGGAACTGTTTTTT | CASSLVGQGELFF
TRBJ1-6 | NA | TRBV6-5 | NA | TGTGCCAGCAGTCGTATAGGGGGATCCCTATCACCCCTCCACTTT | CASSRIGGSLSPLHF
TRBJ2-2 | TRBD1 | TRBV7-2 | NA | TGTGCCACAATTGGGGGACAGACCCCCGCCGGGGAGCTGTTTTTT | CATIGGQTPAGELFF